These 24 T cell receptor beta chains were sequenced from one sample in a study of radiotherapy plus CTLA-4 blockade in lung cancer (dated by TCRdb to the late 2010s). Preparation of the library involved the immunoSEQ multiplex PCR assay. As stored in TCRdb, this immuneACCESS dataset retains in-frame rearrangements with V and J assigned. A fraction of the clones does not appear; measured against another copy, unresolved V genes explain less than half of the discrepancy, and the remainder lacks a known reason. For this sample there are 43,000 or so clones; roughly 76% appear just once. Roughly 4% of the sample comes from the top ten. This specimen was peripheral blood, taken from a patient treated with radiotherapy plus ipilimumab. Receptor source: a human donor with non-small cell lung cancer who had a complete response to radiotherapy plus ipilimumab.

V is TRBV7-7 and J is TRBJ2-5; D is possibly TRBD2 (6 bases). This CDR3 is built from 15 residues. Germline CDR1 and CDR2: SSHAT and FNYEAQ (reference sequence). Trimming took 0 bases from V and 1 from J, leaving 9 bases between them. The CDR3 loop is CASSLARGLQETQYF. CDR3 nucleotide sequence: TGTGCCAGCAGCTTAGCGCGGGGTCTCCAAGAGACCCAGTACTTC.

This clone was seen once. This chain connects TRBV25-1 to TRBJ2-2, with D unresolved. V lost 0 bases to trimming and J lost 5 bases, with 7 bases between them. The CDR3 runs to 14 residues. Germline V lookup: CDR1 MGHDK, CDR2 SYGVNS. CDR3 sequence: CASSEYSFTGELFF. In DNA form, the CDR3 reads TGTGCCAGCAGTGAATATTCGTTTACCGGGGAGCTGTTTTTT.

The chain has TRBV4-1 and TRBJ2-1; 9 nucleotides align to TRBD1. The J segment lost 6 bases and the V segment lost 1 base, leaving 7 bases of the junction unmatched. The CDR3 is made up of 16 amino acids. Germline V gives CDR1 MGHRA, CDR2 YSYEKL. CDR3 protein: CASSQVNRGLSNEQFF. The CDR3 region has the DNA TGCGCCAGCAGCCAAGTGAACAGGGGGCTTAGCAATGAGCAGTTCTTC.

This chain joins TRBV18 and TRBJ1-2; D is possibly TRBD1 (6 bases). Germline V lookup: CDR1 KGHSH, CDR2 LQKENI. V lost 3 bases and J 4 bases, leaving 15 bases between the germline ends. This CDR3 spans 15 amino acids. CDR3 nucleotide sequence: TGTGCCAGCTCACCGGGGACGGTGGGGGCCTATGGCTACACCTTC. This codes for CASSPGTVGAYGYTF.

This clone was observed a handful of times. Written as DNA, the CDR3 is TGTGCCAGCAGCGCCCACGGACAGGGATTCTATGGCTACACCTTC. Encoded protein: CASSAHGQGFYGYTF. The V and J genes are TRBV7-9 and TRBJ1-2; 8 bases align to TRBD1. The germline V gene encodes CDR1 SEHNR and CDR2 FQNEAQ (reference sequence). This CDR3 spans 15 amino acids. The V gene end was trimmed by 5 bases and the J gene end by 4 bases; junction bases not matched to a gene: 9.

V is TRBV19 and J is TRBJ2-2, with 13 bases matching TRBD2. Germline assignment: CDR1 LNHDA and CDR2 SQIVND (reference sequence). V gave up 5 bases and J gave up 7 bases; unmatched junction bases: 7. CDR3 length: 16 residues. The CDR3 nucleotides are TGTGCCAGTAGTTGGACTAGCGGGGGCTTGGGCGGGGAGCTGTTTTTT. This translates into CASSWTSGGLGGELFF. Filled out from reference TRBV19 and TRBJ2-2, the complete variable domain reads DGGITQSPKYLFRKEGQNVTLSCEQNLNHDAMYWYRQDPGQGLRLIYYSQIVNDFQKGDIAEGYSVSREKKESFPLTVTSAQKNPTAFYLCASSWTSGGLGGELFFGEGSRLTVL.

The rearrangement uses TRBV7-6 and TRBJ1-2; no definite D call. The germline gives CDR1 SGHVS, CDR2 FNYEAQ. Trimming took off 5 bases at V and 8 bases at J, with 18 bases between the two ends. The CDR3 spans 14 residues. The CDR3 DNA reads TGTGCCAGCAGCCCTACGGAAGCCTCGGGGGGCTACACCTTC. As protein: CASSPTEASGGYTF.

The chain joins TRBV30 to TRBJ2-7, with 10 nucleotides matching TRBD2. This CDR3 is 13 amino acids long. CDR1 GTSNPN and CDR2 SVGIG come from the germline V gene (reference sequence). Trimming at V came to 3 bases and at J to 2 bases, leaving 1 base not matched to a gene. In nucleotides, the CDR3 is TGTGCCTGGAGAACTAGCGGGGCCTACGAGCAGTACTTC. Residues: CAWRTSGAYEQYF.

This clone has just a few counts. This rearrangement joins TRBV18 to TRBJ2-7; no clear D gene. This CDR3 comprises 14 residues. Trimming cost V 3 bases and J 3 bases, with 12 bases left between them. CDR1 and CDR2 from the germline V gene are KGHSH and LQKENI. The CDR3 loop is CASSPAGSNYEQYF. In DNA, the CDR3 is TGTGCCAGCTCACCGGCAGGCTCCAACTACGAGCAGTACTTC.

This clone counts as medium-sized. V gene TRBV14 combines with J gene TRBJ1-1; 7 positions agree with TRBD1. J lost 5 bases, V lost 5 bases, and 8 bases had no gene match. In germline, CDR1 is SGHDN, CDR2 FVKESK. The CDR3 contains 14 residues. CDR3 bases: TGTGCCAGCAGCGCCCAGGGGGGTCGGACTGAAGCTTTCTTT. Protein sequence: CASSAQGGRTEAFF.

V and J are TRBV2 and TRBJ1-1; possible D gene TRBD1, 5 bases. CDR3 length equals 14 residues. The germline V gene encodes CDR1 SNHLY and CDR2 FYNNEI. V was trimmed by 6 bases and J by 1 base, leaving 12 bases between them. The CDR3, as DNA: TGTGCCAGCAGCTTTGGACAAAAGAACACTGAAGCTTTCTTT. Its protein is CASSFGQKNTEAFF.

J is TRBJ2-4 and V is TRBV2, with 9 bases aligning to TRBD2. This CDR3 has 16 residues. From germline, CDR1 is SNHLY and CDR2 FYNNEI. The V gene end was trimmed by 5 bases and the J gene end by 2 bases; junction bases not matched to a gene: 7. The CDR3 loop reads CASSYIAGVSKNIQYF. The CDR3 bases are TGTGCCAGCAGTTATATAGCGGGAGTCTCCAAAAACATTCAGTACTTC.

This sequence joins TRBV7-2 and TRBJ2-3; TRBD2 agrees at 7 bases. Germline V gene data show CDR1 as SGHTA and CDR2 as FQGNSA. Trimming removed 4 bases from V and 7 bases from J; junction bases left unmatched: 14. The CDR3 runs 16 residues. The CDR3: CASSSPTMRGTHTQYF. The CDR3, as DNA: TGTGCCAGCAGCTCCCCTACGATGCGGGGGACGCATACGCAGTATTTT.

This rearrangement joins TRBV2 to TRBJ1-2; a weak D match, TRBD1 (5 bases). This CDR3 has 13 residues. V was cut by 2 bases and J by 6 bases, with 10 bases left in between. Germline CDR1 SNHLY, CDR2 FYNNEI. The CDR3 DNA reads as TGTGCCAGCAGTGAATGGGAGGGGAATGGCTACACCTTC. This gives the protein CASSEWEGNGYTF.

The chain couples TRBV5-8 to TRBJ1-5; no clear D gene. Germline-derived CDR1 and CDR2 are SGHTS and YDEGEE. This CDR3 is built from 15 residues. V lost 2 bases to trimming and J lost 0 bases, with 9 bases between them. The CDR3 DNA sequence: TGTGCCAGCAGCTTTTTCCAAATTAGCAATCAGCCCCAGCATTTT. It encodes CASSFFQISNQPQHF. Using reference TRBV5-8 and TRBJ1-5 for the parts outside the CDR3, the full variable domain is EAGVTQSPTHLIKTRGQQATLRCSPISGHTSVYWYQQALGLGLQFLLWYDEGEERNRGNFPPRFSGRQFPNYSSELNVNALELEDSALYLCASSFFQISNQPQHFGDGTRLSIL.

V and J are TRBV30 and TRBJ1-2; 9 bases align to TRBD1. V dropped 2 bases and J dropped 5; count of bases not matched to a gene: 9. Germline CDR1 is GTSNPN and CDR2 is SVGIG (reference sequence). This CDR3 contains 15 residues. The CDR3 loop is CAWSLGQGWRYGYTF. DNA of the CDR3: TGTGCCTGGAGTTTGGGACAGGGCTGGCGGTATGGCTACACCTTC.

V gene TRBV2 combines with J gene TRBJ2-1; 14 bases fit TRBD2. CDR3 length equals 15 residues. J was trimmed by 6 bases and V by 5 bases; bases with no gene match: 3. CDR1 SNHLY and CDR2 FYNNEI come from the germline V gene. The chain's CDR3 is CASSLTSGGGNEQFF. The CDR3 DNA sequence: TGTGCCAGCAGTTTGACTAGCGGGGGGGGCAATGAGCAGTTCTTC.

The J gene is TRBJ2-7, the V gene TRBV15; 7 bases are a match to TRBD1. V shed 6 bases, J shed 3 bases, and the junction held 11 bases outside the gene matches. CDR3 length equals 15 residues. In germline, CDR1 is LNHNV, CDR2 YYDKDF (reference sequence). CDR3: CATRPEGAEDYEQYF. In DNA, the CDR3 is TGTGCCACCAGACCTGAGGGGGCGGAGGACTACGAGCAGTACTTC.

The genes are TRBV15 and TRBJ2-6; D might be TRBD2 (6 bases). The CDR3 contains 16 residues. Trimming took 5 bases from V and 1 from J, leaving 12 bases between them. The germline V gene has CDR1 LNHNV and CDR2 YYDKDF (reference sequence). CDR3 bases: TGTGCCACCAGCGTCTACGGGGGATCTGGGGCCAACGTCCTGACTTTC. This sequence encodes CATSVYGGSGANVLTF.

This clone was observed a single time. The rearrangement links TRBV2 to TRBJ2-5, with D maybe TRBD2 (6 bases). The DNA end favors TRBJ2-7, so the J call may be wrong. CDR1 SNHLY and CDR2 FYNNEI come from the germline V gene. This CDR3 is built from 16 residues. This chain's CDR3 is CASSDEGDGSSYEQYF. For the CDR3, the DNA is TGTGCCAGCAGTGATGAGGGTGACGGGAGCTCCTACGAGCAGTACTTC.

The V and J genes are TRBV7-3 and TRBJ2-1; 15 bases line up with TRBD2. The CDR3 spans 16 residues. CDR1 is SGHTA and CDR2 is FQGTGA in the germline V gene. The V segment lost 4 bases and the J segment 7 bases; nucleotides outside the gene matches: 5. CDR3 sequence: CASSSGTSGRYNEQFF. The DNA for the CDR3 is TGTGCCAGCAGCTCCGGGACTAGCGGGAGGTATAATGAGCAGTTCTTC.

This clone has just one count. The chain carries TRBV2 and TRBJ2-7; D might be TRBD2 (6 bases). Trimming cost V 7 bases and J 4 bases, with 23 bases left between them. The CDR3 covers 16 residues. Germline V gene sequence: CDR1 SNHLY, CDR2 FYNNEI. The CDR3 region has the DNA TGTGCCAGCACCGAGGGCGGGGTCCGGGGACTTTACGAGCAGTACTTC. The encoded protein is CASTEGGVRGLYEQYF.

A note on this clone: One end of the junction is discordant with germline, which a read error may explain. The sample carries other DNA sequences with the same CDR3. V and J are TRBV9 and TRBJ1-3, with D unresolved. Germline CDR1 SGDLS, CDR2 YYNGEE. The CDR3 contains 14 residues. Here the CDR3 reads CASSVGYSGNTIYF. In DNA, the CDR3 is TGCGCCAGCAGCGTAGGTTACTCTGGAAACACCATATATTTT.

The CDR3 DNA sequence: TGTGCCAGCAGTTTCGGCAGGGGTGACACCGGGGAGCTGTTTTTT. Translated: CASSFGRGDTGELFF. J is TRBJ2-2 and V is TRBV27; maybe TRBD1 (6 bases). CDR3 size: 15 residues. V was pared by 3 bases and J by 3 bases, with 11 bases between. The germline V gene has CDR1 MNHEY and CDR2 SMNVEV (reference sequence).